This is a list of T cell receptor beta chains from one sample in a study of blood T cells in healthy people across ages. TCRdb recomputed calls from the 5' RACE reads with MiXCR, one row per CDR3 protein. The sample lists approximately 1,700,000 distinct CDR3 sequences, about 39% seen once, with 23% in the top ten. The sample was blood. Source of these receptors: a human donor in good health. Each CDR3 is given with its conserved first and last residue. Fields, in order: clone size, D gene, V gene, J gene, CDR3 length, CDR3 protein, CDR3 DNA. D genes are given only for firm matches. The listing skips clone size in some rows; elsewhere it reads once, few, many or a size class.

-	-	TRBV5-1	TRBJ2-5	14	CASRGQGVRDEQYF	TGCGCCAGCAGGGGGCAGGGCGTTCGAGATGAGCAGTACTTC
few	TRBD1	TRBV14	TRBJ2-7	15	CASSLFRTGTYEQYF	TGTGCCAGCAGCCTCTTCCGGACAGGGACTTACGAGCAGTACTTC
-	-	TRBV20-1	TRBJ1-1	13	CSAILWSNTEAFF	TGCAGTGCTATCCTATGGAGTAACACTGAAGCTTTCTTT
-	-	TRBV7-2	TRBJ2-2	14	CASSLDGFAGELFF	TGTGCCAGCAGCTTAGACGGGTTTGCCGGGGAGCTGTTTTTT
few	-	TRBV27	TRBJ2-3	14	CASTLLGQTDTQYF	TGTGCCAGCACCTTACTCGGACAGACAGATACGCAGTATTTT
-	-	TRBV6-5	TRBJ1-1	15	CASSYSGTSNTEAFF	TGTGCCAGCAGTTACTCTGGGACATCAAACACTGAAGCTTTCTTT
-	-	TRBV7-2	TRBJ2-7	15	CASSLGGVRSYEQYF	TGTGCCAGCAGCTTAGGCGGGGTCAGGTCCTACGAGCAGTACTTC
few	TRBD1	TRBV7-6	TRBJ2-7	15	CASSPQDRVSYEQYF	TGTGCCAGCAGCCCTCAGGACAGGGTCTCCTACGAGCAGTACTTC
few	-	TRBV6-5	TRBJ2-3	13	CASMRGRSDTQYF	TGTGCCAGCATGCGGGGGCGTTCGGATACGCAGTATTTT
few	TRBD1	TRBV10-3	TRBJ2-1	15	CVSRPGQPSYNEQFF	TGTGTCAGCCGCCCGGGACAGCCTTCCTACAATGAGCAGTTCTTC
-	TRBD2	TRBV4-1	TRBJ2-1	18	CASSHDSIAGGLNNEQFF	TGCGCCAGCAGCCACGATTCAATAGCGGGGGGGTTAAACAATGAGCAGTTCTTC
-	-	TRBV29-1	TRBJ2-7	13	CSAKTGPRGEQYF	TGCAGCGCTAAAACAGGTCCCCGGGGCGAGCAGTACTTC
-	-	TRBV7-2	TRBJ1-1	15	CASTRHQGLNTEAFF	TGTGCCAGCACCCGACATCAAGGGTTGAACACTGAAGCTTTCTTT
few	TRBD1	TRBV4-2	TRBJ1-5	14	CASSQGGQAQPQHF	TGTGCCAGCAGCCAAGGAGGACAGGCCCAGCCCCAGCATTTT
-	-	TRBV3-1	TRBJ2-1	11	CASVGYNEQFF	TGTGCCAGCGTCGGGTACAATGAGCAGTTCTTC
-	TRBD2	TRBV3-1	TRBJ2-7	14	CASSQLADSYEQYF	TGTGCCAGCAGCCAGCTAGCGGACTCCTACGAGCAGTACTTC
few	TRBD2	TRBV6-6	TRBJ2-3	17	CASSYLGLAGPTDTQYF	TGTGCCAGCAGTTACCTGGGACTAGCGGGGCCCACAGATACGCAGTATTTT
many	-	TRBV7-2	TRBJ2-7	17	CASSLRGTRGGFYEQYF	TGTGCCAGCAGCTTAAGAGGGACGAGGGGAGGATTCTACGAGCAGTACTTC
-	-	TRBV2	TRBJ2-7	13	CASSEVSLGEQYF	TGTGCCAGCAGTGAAGTTAGCCTCGGCGAGCAGTACTTC
-	-	TRBV10-3	TRBJ2-7	14	CAISEGVGIYEQYF	TGTGCCATCAGTGAGGGGGTGGGGATCTACGAGCAGTACTTC
-	TRBD1	TRBV20-1	TRBJ1-2	14	CSARDPDRAYGYTF	TGCAGTGCTAGAGATCCGGACAGGGCCTATGGCTACACCTTC
-	TRBD2	TRBV28	TRBJ2-1	18	CASSFPASGGVDYNEQFF	TGTGCCAGCAGTTTCCCGGCTAGCGGGGGGGTGGACTACAATGAGCAGTTCTTC
few	-	TRBV7-3	TRBJ2-1	16	CASSLTSQGPYNEQFF	TGTGCCAGCAGCTTAACGAGCCAGGGACCCTACAATGAGCAGTTCTTC
-	TRBD1	TRBV13	TRBJ2-7	16	CASSSSTGTDSYEQYF	TGTGCCAGCAGCTCCTCAACCGGGACAGACTCCTACGAGCAGTACTTC
-	-	TRBV24-1	TRBJ1-4	18	CATSDARMSQGGVGKLFF	TGTGCCACCAGTGATGCCCGGATGTCCCAGGGAGGGGTCGGTAAACTGTTTTTT
-	TRBD2	TRBV5-1	TRBJ2-1	15	CACSSAGGRNNEQFF	TGCGCCTGCAGCTCAGCGGGGGGCCGCAACAATGAGCAGTTCTTC
-	-	TRBV20-1	TRBJ2-7	14	CSARRGHPRIEQYF	TGCAGTGCCCGACGGGGACATCCGAGGATCGAGCAGTACTTC
-	-	TRBV7-2	TRBJ1-1	15	CASSLAAGTPSEAFF	TGTGCCAGCAGCTTAGCGGCAGGGACCCCGTCTGAAGCTTTCTTT
-	-	TRBV19	TRBJ1-5	15	CASSIDAAGGQPQHF	TGTGCCAGTAGTATAGATGCGGCAGGCGGTCAGCCCCAGCATTTT
-	-	TRBV4-2	TRBJ1-3	13	CASSQDMRNTIYF	TGTGCCAGCAGCCAAGATATGAGGAACACCATATATTTT
many	TRBD1	TRBV5-1	TRBJ2-1	15	CASSSGTGAYNEQFF	TGTGCCAGCAGCTCCGGGACAGGGGCCTACAATGAGCAGTTCTTC
-	-	TRBV27	TRBJ2-6	15	CASSQKNSGANVLTF	TGTGCCAGCAGTCAGAAGAACTCTGGGGCCAACGTCCTGACTTTC
-	-	TRBV6-1	TRBJ2-7	16	CASSEASSASAYEQYF	TGTGCCAGCAGTGAAGCGAGCTCGGCTTCGGCCTACGAGCAGTACTTC